This T cell receptor (beta chain) was recorded in a study of type 1 regulatory T cells. About the study: T-allo10 is a Tr1-enriched, alloantigen-specific CD4 T cell product made in vitro.

Overall study findings and caveats: Compared with non-type 1 regulatory T cells, type 1 regulatory T cells showed a more restricted TCR repertoire.

The germline V and J ends were trimmed by 4 bases and 5 bases, with 18 bases remaining between them. The CDR3 consists of 16 residues. Of note for this clonotype: Its cognate antigen is unknown.

TCRdb passed the reads through MiXCR, listing each CDR3 protein once. The sample gives tens of thousands of distinct CDR3 sequences, less than 65% of which show up once; approximately 2% is in the top ten. What was sequenced was cultured non-Tr1 T cells, either the whole culture or a sorted T cell fraction (not recorded which). The V gene is TRBV12-3 or TRBV12-4, the J gene TRBJ2-1; the D is unclear. The receptor was isolated from a human donor in good health. This CDR3 reads CASSSRAELINNEQFF. CDR3 DNA sequence: TGTGCCAGCAGTTCCCGCGCGGAACTGATAAACAATGAGCAGTTCTTC.